This passage covers 15 T cell receptor beta chains from one sample sequenced in a study of T cell responses to AZD1222 COVID-19 vaccine. Profiled with immunoSEQ multiplex PCR; TCRdb holds only in-frame clones, not every one. The sample consists of 100,000 to 150,000 clones, about 90% of them appearing once. Here the sequenced sample was peripheral blood, taken on day 0 of MenACWY control vaccination. The receptors were gathered from an adult in good health.

The V gene is TRBV9, the J gene TRBJ1-2; D not certain. Trimming removed 0 bases from V and 3 bases from J, with 9 bases in between. The CDR3 has 14 amino acids. The germline V gene encodes CDR1 SGDLS and CDR2 YYNGEE. CDR3 amino acids: CASSVGADDYGYTF. The CDR3 DNA is TGTGCCAGCAGCGTAGGGGCAGATGACTATGGCTACACCTTC.

The CDR3 loop is CASSRTSGRAFTGELFF. The DNA of the CDR3 is TGTGCCAGCAGCAGGACTAGCGGGAGGGCTTTCACCGGGGAGCTGTTTTTT. This rearrangement joins TRBV5-5 to TRBJ2-2; 15 bases line up with TRBD2. The germline V gene encodes CDR1 SGHKS and CDR2 YYEKEE (reference sequence). With V trimmed by 4 bases and J by 4 bases, 5 bases remained unmatched. This CDR3 is built from 17 residues. The variable domain in full, completed from reference TRBV5-5 and TRBJ2-2, reads DAGVTQSPTHLIKTRGQQVTLRCSPISGHKSVSWYQQVLGQGPQFIFQYYEKEERGRGNFPDRFSARQFPNYSSELNVNALLLGDSALYLCASSRTSGRAFTGELFFGEGSRLTVL.

The chain couples TRBV27 to TRBJ2-2, with 7 bases identical to TRBD1. The CDR3 runs to 15 residues. V gave up 8 bases and J gave up 1 base; unmatched junction bases: 7. CDR1 and CDR2 from the germline V gene are MNHEY and SMNVEV (reference sequence). The CDR3 DNA is TGTGCCAGCGGGAAGGACAGGTTGAACACCGGGGAGCTGTTTTTT. Protein: CASGKDRLNTGELFF.

This clone was recorded only once. This rearrangement joins TRBV10-1 to TRBJ1-5; 7 nucleotides align to TRBD1. Germline trimming cut 7 bases from V and 6 bases from J; bases unmatched to any gene: 9. Germline CDR1 and CDR2: WNHNN and SYGVQD (reference sequence). The CDR3 is 14 residues long. CDR3 coding DNA: TGCGCCAGCATTGTACAGGGGCGAGGTCAGCCCCAGCATTTT. Protein: CASIVQGRGQPQHF.

The chain carries TRBV7-8 and TRBJ1-1; maybe TRBD1 (5 bases). The CDR3 covers 14 residues. The germline gives CDR1 SGHVS, CDR2 FQNEAQ. V was cut by 2 bases and J by 3 bases, with 10 bases left in between. CDR3 coding DNA: TGTGCCAGCAGCTTACAGGGAATCTACACTGAAGCTTTCTTT. Amino acid sequence: CASSLQGIYTEAFF.

This chain links TRBV28 with TRBJ2-1; 7 bases fit TRBD1. The CDR3 is made up of 13 amino acids. The germline V gene has CDR1 MDHEN and CDR2 SYDVKM. Unmatched junction bases numbered 6, after V lost 10 bases and J lost 3 bases. The CDR3 spells CATRDSDYNEQFF. DNA for the CDR3: TGTGCCACACGGGACAGCGACTACAATGAGCAGTTCTTC.

In the case of this clone: One end of the junction varies from germline; a read error may be responsible. V is TRBV6-1 and J is TRBJ1-2, with D hard to call. Germline V lookup: CDR1 MNHNS, CDR2 SASEGT. The CDR3 totals 13 residues. The CDR3 loop is CASTEGGEYGYTF. The CDR3 DNA reads as TGTGCCAGCACTGAAGGCGGGGAATATGGCTACACCTTC.

V usage is TRBV5-6 and J usage is TRBJ2-2; 7 bases match TRBD1. CDR1 SGHDT and CDR2 YYEEEE come from the germline V gene. The V and J ends lost 4 bases and 3 bases, in that order; junction bases with no gene match: 9. CDR3 length: 16 residues. CDR3 sequence (DNA): TGTGCCAGCAGCCCAATACAGGGGTCTCACACCGGGGAGCTGTTTTTT. This gives the protein CASSPIQGSHTGELFF.

The genes are TRBV12-3 or TRBV12-4 and TRBJ1-4; TRBD1 matches at 9 bases. After removal of 8 bases from V and 4 bases from J, the junction contained 2 bases not matched to a gene. The CDR3 is 13 amino acids. The CDR3 here is CASRTGVNEKLFF. CDR3 sequence (DNA): TGTGCCAGCCGGACAGGGGTTAATGAAAAACTGTTTTTT.

The chain combines TRBV7-3 with TRBJ1-1, with D possibly being TRBD1 (5 bases). Germline loops: CDR1 SGHTA, CDR2 FQGTGA. The CDR3 length is 13 residues. Trimming stripped 2 bases from V and 7 bases from J, with 11 bases between. For the CDR3, the DNA is TGTGCCAGCAGCTTAGATCCGGGGCTTGAAGCTTTCTTT. This codes for CASSLDPGLEAFF.

The CDR3 DNA follows: TGTGCCAGCAGTGAACGAGGGGACAGGGGGTGGTTTAGGTCTGAAGCTTTCTTT. Encoded protein: CASSERGDRGWFRSEAFF. This chain uses TRBV6-1 with TRBJ1-1; the match to TRBD1 covers 11 bases. CDR3 length: 18 residues. V dropped 2 bases and J dropped 6; count of bases not matched to a gene: 14. Germline CDR1 MNHNS, CDR2 SASEGT.

Only one count was recorded for this clone. The J gene is TRBJ1-2, the V gene TRBV7-8; 7 nucleotides match TRBD1. In germline, CDR1 is SGHVS, CDR2 FQNEAQ. Trimming removed 0 bases from V and 5 bases from J; junction bases left unmatched: 12. The CDR3 is 17 amino acids. DNA of the CDR3: TGTGCCAGCAGCTTAGCGCGGGACAGAGCGTCCCCGTATGGCTACACCTTC. Residues: CASSLARDRASPYGYTF.

The count of this clone is one. V and J are TRBV28 and TRBJ1-5, with 8 bases that match TRBD1. V trimming: 8 bases; J trimming: 5 bases; junction bases outside the gene matches: 11. The CDR3 runs 15 residues. Germline assignment: CDR1 MDHEN and CDR2 SYDVKM. DNA of the CDR3: TGTGCCAGCTCCCGTGGCGGACAGGGCGATCAGCCCCAGCATTTT. Translating gives CASSRGGQGDQPQHF.

V usage is TRBV19 and J usage is TRBJ1-1, with a tentative D call TRBD1 (6 bases). Germline V gene sequence: CDR1 LNHDA, CDR2 SQIVND (reference sequence). Trimming cost V 4 bases and J 3 bases, with 9 bases left between them. The CDR3 runs to 13 residues. The DNA for the CDR3 is TGTGCCAGTAGTAGGGGGCGCTACACTGAAGCTTTCTTT. Its translation: CASSRGRYTEAFF.

The CDR3 DNA follows: TGTGCCAGCACCAGCCGGGACAGGGGGTACGGGGCCAACGTCCTGACTTTC. This translates into CASTSRDRGYGANVLTF. This sequence joins TRBV9 and TRBJ2-6; 11 nucleotides match TRBD1. The trim removed 6 bases at V and 4 bases at J, leaving 9 bases unmatched. Germline V gene lookup returns CDR1 SGDLS and CDR2 YYNGEE. This CDR3 spans 17 amino acids.